This T cell receptor beta chain appears in the sequencing data of a study of T cell responses to AZD1222 COVID-19 vaccine (dated by TCRdb to the early 2020s). Broadly, across the study: AZD1222 recipients with second doses at about 4 weeks or about 12 weeks were pooled, because spike-specific TCR depth and breadth did not differ between schedules. TCR sequencing was performed for 230 to 250 trial participants, of whom some 200 were given two doses of AZD1222 and some 25 were given two doses of MenACWY control vaccine. Trial participants were enrolled into age subgroups of 18-55, 56-69 and 70-plus years, which contained about 160, 30 and 59 TCR-sequenced participants, respectively.

Sample time point, as interpreted from the label and publication: baseline before first vaccination. The vaccinee samples were drawn from two UK trials, COV001 and COV002, one of which was a single-blind randomized controlled phase 2/3 trial testing AZD1222 (ChAdOx1 nCoV-19) in healthy adults. Trial participant PBMC samples were collected at day 0 and day 28 after the second dose for TCRbeta chain sequencing. On this clone itself: Its antigen is not yet known. No qualities accompany the bases; no much larger clone lies one base away.

The CDR3 regions of human TCRbeta chains were analyzed by immunosequencing. As for the authors' bioinformatics: TCRs in the repertoires were compared against a reference library of SARS-CoV-2-specific TCRs that had been generated with the MIRA antigen-specificity platform. Breadth was defined as the fraction of unique TCRs that were SARS-CoV-2-associated. Depth was defined as the fraction of total T cells that were SARS-CoV-2-associated. Using the MIRA data, each spike-specific TCR was assigned both to the spike region to which the TCR was reactive and to a CD4 or CD8 class. Log10-transformed breadth and depth values were compared by one-way ANOVA with Sidak's multiple comparisons tests. This immuneACCESS table, as held by TCRdb, lists in-frame sequences with V and J called but not all clones. Of the missing ones, under half trace to an unresolved V gene in checked studies; the others have no known cause. V, J and clone size were drawn from that table, and D and trimming were deduced from the DNA. The sample data list about 110,000 clones, and about nine tenths of these were observed just once. The ten biggest clones cover around 1.5% of the sample.

Looking up the germline V gene yields CDR1 SNHLY and CDR2 FYNNEI. The CDR3 numbers 15 residues from cysteine through phenylalanine. Left in the record is the CDR3 DNA by itself, 45 bases read in frame from the first base. V lost 2 bases and J lost 2 bases; the stretch between them is 10 bases long. Overall results and qualifications from the work: A significant rise in spike-specific TCR breadth and depth was observed after two AZD1222 doses relative to day 0 and relative to MenACWY recipients. In the small 56-69-year group, the increase in depth fell short of significance, most likely because of low power. Reportedly, almost half of the unique spike-specific TCRs recognized epitopes lying outside the regions that are mutated in the B.1.351 and B.1.1.7 variants. The vaccine-associated CD4 TCRs covered the entire spike protein, and the dominant responses fell in regions 160-218 and 743-854. Most participants were white British and females outnumbered males, and the authors suggested that clonal diversity may have been underestimated. Because no day 14 peak-response samples were available, repertoires were characterized only after the peak T cell response. Only five to seven AZD1222 recipients were SARS-CoV-2 seropositive at baseline, limiting conclusions about previously exposed vaccinees.

Sequenced material: peripheral blood, taken on day 0 of AZD1222 vaccination. This chain is built from TRBV2 and TRBJ1-5; a tentative D call is TRBD1 (6 bases match). The receptor's source is an adult in good health. The DNA is as follows: TGTGCCAGCAGTGAAAGGAGACAGGGCAATCAGCCCCAGCATTTT. Translated, this is CASSERRQGNQPQHF. The reference TRBV2 and TRBJ1-5 proteins fill in what lies around the CDR3, so the full variable domain reads EPEVTQTPSHQVTQMGQEVILRCVPISNHLYFYWYRQILGQKVEFLVSFYNNEISEKSEIFDDQFSVERPDGSNFTLKIRSTKLEDSAMYFCASSERRQGNQPQHFGDGTRLSIL.